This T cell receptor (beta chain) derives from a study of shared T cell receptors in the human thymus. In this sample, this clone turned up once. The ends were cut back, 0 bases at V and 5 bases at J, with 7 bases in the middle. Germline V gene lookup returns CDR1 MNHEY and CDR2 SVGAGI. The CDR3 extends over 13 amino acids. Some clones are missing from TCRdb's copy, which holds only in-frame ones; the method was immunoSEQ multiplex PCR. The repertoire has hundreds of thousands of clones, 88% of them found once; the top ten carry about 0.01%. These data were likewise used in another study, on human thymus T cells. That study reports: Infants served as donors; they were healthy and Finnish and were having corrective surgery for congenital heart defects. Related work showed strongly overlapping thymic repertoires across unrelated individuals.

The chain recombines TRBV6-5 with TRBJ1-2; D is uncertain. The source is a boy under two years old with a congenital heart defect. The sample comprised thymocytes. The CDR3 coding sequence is TGTGCCAGCAGTTACTCGACCGGGTATGGCTACACCTTC. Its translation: CASSYSTGYGYTF.